This T cell receptor beta chain was observed in a study of control samples from healthy donors and cancer patients. The table came from immunoSEQ multiplex PCR; TCRdb's copy has only in-frame clones and leaves some out. The data hold more than 75,000 clones, with about four fifths observed a single time. V was pared by 4 bases and J by 0 bases, with 7 bases between. CDR1 and CDR2 from the germline V gene are SGDLS and YYNGEE. CDR3 length: 14 residues. This rearrangement joins TRBV9 to TRBJ1-4; D is ambiguous. This clonotype originated in a woman under 40 in good health. Sequenced input: blood. CDR3 sequence (DNA): TGTGCCAGCAGCCAGGATGCAACTAATGAAAAACTGTTTTTT. This translates into CASSQDATNEKLFF.